The 2 T cell receptor beta chains given below trace back to one sample, sequenced in a study of CXCR3-negative and CXCR3-positive naive CD8 T cells. Antigen specificity for these receptors is unknown. With UMI labels, 5' RACE was used to prepare the TRB cDNA libraries. TCRdb reprocessed the 5' RACE reads, with one entry per CDR3 protein and no DNA. Listed are some 140,000 distinct CDR3 sequences; 0.45% to 0.55% falls within the top ten. Study-level findings and limits: For CXCR3-positive naive cells, TRB CDR3s were more hydrophobic than those of CXCR3-negative naive cells.

Sequences were obtained from naive CXCR3+ CD8+ T cells from blood. Subset specified: CD45RO-CCR7+CD27+CD95- naive CD8+ T cells expressing CXCR3 (TNR3+). The receptors originated from a human donor in good health. Some clones in this sample may be carry-over from other donors' samples.

The gene calls are TRBV9 and TRBJ2-1; TCRdb's D call, TRBD2, is unchecked because there is no DNA. The CDR3 runs 15 residues. Germline V CDR1 and CDR2: SGDLS, YYNGEE. The CDR3 is CASSGTSGVSDEQFF.

CDR3 region: CASSSATQLSSYEQYF. V usage is TRBV6-2 or TRBV6-3 and J usage is TRBJ2-7. CDR1 and CDR2 from the germline V gene are MNHEY and SVGEGT. The CDR3 sequence is 16 residues long.